This entry describes one T cell receptor (delta chain). Only a few counts were recorded for this clone. Its antigen is unknown. The protein in TCRdb stems from a much larger clone and differs at residue 12 from this DNA's translation, likely a read error; here the protein is translated from the DNA. V is clipped by 0 bases and J by 3 bases, and the sequence between their germline boundaries is 26 bases long. CDR1 and CDR2 are read off the germline V gene as TSWWSYY and QGS. From cysteine to phenylalanine, the CDR3 is 20 amino acids long. Only the CDR3 portion is preserved as DNA: 60 bases, with reading frame beginning at the first base. This sample was sequenced with an Illumina MiSeq. In the authors' own workflow: For the publicity analysis, the Vgamma9Vdelta2 and nonVgamma9Vdelta2 bulk CDR3 files from each subject were merged to form one combined repertoire per subject. Using base R and dplyr, each CDR3 amino acid sequence was checked across 9 single-cell datasets and 9 to 11 bulk repertoires to give a publicity score ranging from 0 to 19. The public reads were reprocessed by TCRdb using CATT, and rows of matching DNA were later combined. The V and J calls reflect TCRdb's pipeline rather than the authors' work. For this sample the table gives approximately 250 delta-chain clones, of which about 5% were detected only once. 45% to 60% of the sample rests with the top ten.

This entry is derived from a study of fetal and pediatric gammadelta thymocytes (dated by TCRdb to 2021 to 2024). Concerning the study at large: The bulk gammadelta thymocyte repertoires, which combined previously published data with newly generated, unpublished data, were used to reinforce a single-cell study of gammadelta thymocyte development. In total, the bulk gammadelta thymocyte repertoire set covered 10 or so subjects, made up of 7 pediatric thymus donors and 3 fetal thymus donors. Bulk gammadelta thymocyte repertoires combined previously published data (refs 27,28) with unpublished data. To increase subject numbers and strengthen the CDR3 publicity analysis, bulk TCR repertoire data were added.

Overall study outcomes, separate from this receptor: Compared with post-natal repertoires, fetal gammadelta thymocyte repertoires had previously been reported to be enriched for TRDV2, TRGV8 and TRGV9 usage, low N additions and public CDR3s.

Thymocytes were stained with Zombie NIR viability dye and antibodies against CD3 (UCHT1), TCRgammadelta (11F2), TCRVgamma9 (IMMU360) and TCRVdelta2 (IMMU389). Bulk TRD and TRG CDR3 repertoires were generated separately from sorted Vgamma9Vdelta2 and nonVgamma9Vdelta2 gammadelta thymocytes of human fetal and pediatric thymuses. Pediatric thymus tissue was obtained in Belgium from children undergoing cardiac surgery. The ages of the pediatric thymus donors in the study ranged between roughly 1 and 11 years. As previously described, thymic cell suspensions were prepared from both fetal and post-natal thymuses. NonVgamma9Vdelta2 thymocytes were sorted as CD3+ gammadeltaTCR+ cells that did not have the Vgamma9+Vdelta2+ phenotype. A FACS Aria III cell sorter (BD Biosciences) was used for cell sorting.

This chain is built from TRDV1 and TRDJ1; a tentative D call is TRDD3 (6 bases match). The sequenced sample consisted of non-Vgamma9Vdelta2 gamma-delta T cells from the thymus. Sample cell subset or site, as interpreted from the label and publication: CD3+gammadeltaTCR+ thymocytes not co-expressing Vgamma9 and Vdelta2. This receptor was taken from a child who underwent cardiac surgery and was recorded as healthy. The CDR3 loop reads CALGELSPLPPCWGPDKLIF. In nucleotide form, the sequence is TGTGCTCTTGGGGAACTTTCTCCTCTTCCCCCGTGCTGGGGTCCCGATAAACTCATCTTT.